A single sample gave rise to the 27 T cell receptor beta chains below, sequenced in a study of OX40 agonist ivuxolimab in advanced cancers. Assay: immunoSEQ multiplex PCR; the TCRdb copy retains only in-frame clones and omits some. The repertoire holds over 55,000 clones, approximately 81% seen once, with roughly 2.1% in the top ten. The sequencing used CD4+ or CD8+ T cells sorted from blood, collected in a trial of the OX40 agonist ivuxolimab. The receptors were sampled from an adult with an advanced solid tumor such as melanoma, head and neck, liver or kidney cancer.

This chain links TRBV19 with TRBJ1-1, with D hard to call. This CDR3 has 17 amino acids. V shed 0 bases and J shed 1 base, with 15 bases lying between them. In germline, CDR1 is LNHDA, CDR2 SQIVND (reference sequence). CDR3 sequence: CASSIDPRRARNTEAFF. CDR3 coding DNA: TGTGCCAGTAGTATAGACCCGCGGAGGGCGAGGAACACTGAAGCTTTCTTT.

The V call is TRBV7-2, the J call TRBJ1-2; tentatively, D is TRBD1 (5 bases). Trimming removed 1 base at V and 2 bases at J, with 11 bases between. Germline loops: CDR1 SGHTA, CDR2 FQGNSA. CDR3 size: 15 residues. Here the CDR3 reads CASSLGGRVNYGYTF. CDR3 bases: TGTGCCAGCAGCTTAGGCGGCAGGGTAAACTATGGCTACACCTTC.

The chain joins TRBV27 to TRBJ1-1; 8 nucleotides line up with TRBD1. V gave up 6 bases and J gave up 1 base; unmatched junction bases: 10. From germline, CDR1 is MNHEY and CDR2 SMNVEV (reference sequence). The CDR3 consists of 16 residues. The CDR3 sequence is CASRTTGVLRNTEAFF. DNA for the CDR3: TGTGCCAGCAGGACGACAGGGGTACTTAGGAACACTGAAGCTTTCTTT.

V usage is TRBV5-8 and J usage is TRBJ1-1; TRBD1 is a possible D gene (6 bases). CDR1 and CDR2 (germline): SGHTS, YDEGEE. With 0 bases removed from V and 1 base from J, the gap between germline ends came to 16 bases. The CDR3 sequence is 17 residues long. The CDR3 protein is CASSLALLSDRNTEAFF. CDR3 DNA sequence: TGTGCCAGCAGCTTGGCCCTTCTATCGGACAGGAACACTGAAGCTTTCTTT.

The chain is built from TRBV11-3 and TRBJ2-5; no reliable D call. Germline CDR1 SGHNT, CDR2 YENEEA. The CDR3 extends over 13 amino acids. Trimming cost V 2 bases and J 3 bases, with 7 bases left between them. CDR3 sequence (DNA): TGTGCCAGCAGCTTACTCATGGAAGAGACCCAGTACTTC. It translates to CASSLLMEETQYF.

The chain joins TRBV6-1 to TRBJ2-5; 7 positions match TRBD2. Germline CDR1 MNHNS, CDR2 SASEGT. The CDR3 runs to 14 residues. Trimming at V came to 4 bases and at J to 5 bases, leaving 7 bases not matched to a gene. The chain's CDR3 is CASSVGGSRETQYF. The CDR3 DNA reads as TGTGCCAGCAGTGTTGGCGGGAGTCGTGAGACCCAGTACTTC.

The genes are TRBV6-1 and TRBJ1-3; 9 bases are a match to TRBD1. Germline V lookup: CDR1 MNHNS, CDR2 SASEGT. The CDR3 has 16 amino acids. The V gene end was trimmed by 4 bases and the J gene end by 2 bases; junction bases not matched to a gene: 6. CDR3 residues: CASSVQGATTGNTIYF. The CDR3, as DNA: TGTGCCAGCAGTGTACAGGGGGCGACCACTGGAAACACCATATATTTT.

The chain carries TRBV30 and TRBJ2-1, with 8 bases that match TRBD1. CDR3 length: 12 residues. The ends lost 2 bases at V and 12 bases at J; junction bases unmatched: 6. Germline CDR1 and CDR2: GTSNPN and SVGIG (reference sequence). The CDR3 loop reads CAWSPAGTGQFF. The CDR3 nucleotides are TGTGCCTGGAGTCCAGCCGGGACAGGGCAGTTCTTC.

The chain uses TRBV5-6 and TRBJ1-2; D unresolved. Looked up from germline, CDR1 is SGHDT and CDR2 is YYEEEE. Trimming removed 4 bases at V and 6 bases at J, with 19 bases between. The CDR3 extends over 15 amino acids. CDR3 DNA: TGTGCCAGCAGCCCTACAACAAGGGCGTTGAATGGCTACACCTTC. It specifies CASSPTTRALNGYTF.

V usage is TRBV5-1 and J usage is TRBJ1-1; D may be TRBD1 (6 bases). Germline CDR1 reads SGHRS; CDR2 reads YFSETQ. CDR3 length equals 14 residues. V was cut by 1 base and J by 1 base, with 8 bases left in between. The CDR3 sequence: CASSLNRANTEAFF. DNA for the CDR3: TGCGCCAGCAGCTTGAACAGGGCGAACACTGAAGCTTTCTTT.

The gene calls are TRBV11-3 and TRBJ2-7; D may be TRBD1 (6 bases). Germline V gives CDR1 SGHNT, CDR2 YENEEA. This CDR3 is built from 13 residues. Trimming stripped 3 bases from V and 4 bases from J, with 10 bases between. CDR3 DNA: TGTGCCAGCAGCTTGGGGGCTCATTACGAGCAGTACGTC. Translated, it gives CASSLGAHYEQYV.

CDR3 sequence: CASSYSTGVGYGYTF. For the CDR3, the DNA is TGTGCCAGCAGTTACTCTACAGGGGTTGGCTATGGCTACACCTTC. The chain combines TRBV6-5 with TRBJ1-2; 7 bases match TRBD1. The CDR3 consists of 15 residues. Germline V gene sequence: CDR1 MNHEY, CDR2 SVGAGI. Trimming removed 0 bases from V and 4 bases from J; junction bases left unmatched: 5.

This clone was seen once. This chain connects TRBV5-1 to TRBJ1-3; D might be TRBD1 (6 bases). Trimming removed 5 bases from V and 0 bases from J, with 15 bases in between. The germline gives CDR1 SGHRS, CDR2 YFSETQ. The CDR3 contains 16 residues. As DNA, the CDR3 is TGCGCCAGCAGTACGGGGGCCGTGGACTCTGGAAACACCATATATTTT. This encodes CASSTGAVDSGNTIYF.

This clone was seen a handful of times. The genes are TRBV19 and TRBJ1-2; D remains ambiguous. CDR3 length: 15 residues. The V and J ends lost 5 bases and 0 bases respectively, with 13 bases between them. Looked up from germline, CDR1 is LNHDA and CDR2 is SQIVND (reference sequence). DNA of the CDR3: TGTGCCAGTAGTTCAGGACGGTTATCTAACTATGGCTACACCTTC. Its protein is CASSSGRLSNYGYTF.

The V and J genes are TRBV27 and TRBJ2-7, with D possibly called TRBD1 or TRBD2 (5 bases each). The V and J ends lost 5 bases and 0 bases respectively, with 14 bases between them. The CDR3 is made up of 15 amino acids. CDR1 is MNHEY and CDR2 is SMNVEV in the germline V gene (reference sequence). The CDR3 DNA sequence: TGTGCCAGCAGTCTTCGGGGCAGCCTCTCCTACGAGCAGTACGTC. This encodes CASSLRGSLSYEQYV.

Notes on this clone: This sample also contains other DNA sequences that code for the same CDR3. The V call is TRBV18, the J call TRBJ2-5; no definite D call. Germline lookup yields CDR1 KGHSH and CDR2 LQKENI. This CDR3 is 11 amino acids long. Trimming took 3 bases from V and 2 from J, leaving 1 base between them. The CDR3 region has the DNA TGTGCCAGCTCACCGCAAGAGACCCAGTACTTC. The encoded protein is CASSPQETQYF.

The chain employs TRBV6-5 and TRBJ1-1; D gene ambiguous. Trimming shortened V by 4 bases and J by 0 bases, and 9 bases separated the two germline ends. Germline CDR1 is MNHEY and CDR2 is SVGAGI. The CDR3 loop spans 14 amino acids. The DNA of the CDR3 is TGTGCCAGCAGTTTGGTAGGCTTGAACACTGAAGCTTTCTTT. Translating gives CASSLVGLNTEAFF.

The chain joins TRBV6-5 to TRBJ2-1; 7 bases are a match to TRBD2. The CDR3 is made up of 15 amino acids. Per germline, CDR1 MNHEY and CDR2 SVGAGI. The V segment lost 6 bases and the J segment 3 bases; nucleotides outside the gene matches: 8. CDR3 nucleotide sequence: TGTGCCAGCAGCCTCAATAGCGGGTACTACAATGAGCAGTTCTTC. This gives the protein CASSLNSGYYNEQFF.

This chain connects TRBV7-6 to TRBJ2-7; D assignment may be TRBD1 or TRBD2 (5 bases each). This CDR3 is 16 amino acids long. In germline, CDR1 is SGHVS, CDR2 FNYEAQ. The ends were cut back, 5 bases at V and 7 bases at J, with 24 bases in the middle. CDR3 residues: CASSRLNAGSLGEQYV. The CDR3 DNA reads TGTGCCAGCAGCAGACTAAATGCAGGGTCCTTGGGGGAGCAGTACGTC.

This chain uses TRBV4-3 with TRBJ2-2, with 10 bases lining up with TRBD1. V shed 1 base and J 4 bases; nucleotides not matched to a gene: 6. The CDR3 loop spans 17 amino acids. Germline-derived CDR1 and CDR2 are LGHNA and YSLEER. This chain's CDR3 is CASSQAGTGASTGELFF. The CDR3 DNA follows: TGCGCCAGCAGCCAAGCCGGGACAGGGGCGAGCACCGGGGAGCTGTTTTTT.

This chain connects TRBV10-2 to TRBJ2-3; TRBD2 matches at 8 bases. Germline CDR1 reads WSHSY; CDR2 reads SAAADI. The CDR3 contains 14 residues. V shed 4 bases and J 4 bases; nucleotides not matched to a gene: 4. The CDR3 DNA reads as TGCGCCAGCAGTGGGGCACTAGCGGCAGATACGCAGTATTTT. It specifies CASSGALAADTQYF.

The chain employs TRBV11-2 and TRBJ2-3; 9 positions match TRBD2. CDR1 and CDR2 from the germline V gene are SGHAT and FQNNGV. Unmatched junction bases numbered 11, after V lost 5 bases and J lost 5 bases. The CDR3 is 16 residues long. CDR3: CASSPLAGGPRDTQYF. For the CDR3, the DNA is TGTGCCAGCAGCCCCCTGGCGGGAGGGCCGAGAGATACGCAGTATTTT.

This clone appeared once. The CDR3 spells CASSYGDRGGEKLFF. DNA of the CDR3: TGTGCCAGCAGCTACGGGGACAGGGGAGGGGAAAAACTGTTTTTT. The rearrangement links TRBV5-6 to TRBJ1-4, with 10 bases aligning to TRBD1. The CDR3 runs to 15 residues. The V gene end was trimmed by 3 bases and the J gene end by 8 bases; junction bases not matched to a gene: 7. Germline V CDR1 and CDR2: SGHDT, YYEEEE.

The chain uses TRBV27 and TRBJ2-3; D possibly corresponds to TRBD2 (6 bases). V was clipped by 5 bases and J by 8 bases, with 17 bases between them. The CDR3 is 14 amino acids. The germline gives CDR1 MNHEY, CDR2 SMNVEV (reference sequence). CDR3 sequence: CASSVGMWGVTQYF. In DNA, the CDR3 is TGTGCCAGCAGTGTTGGGATGTGGGGGGTTACGCAGTATTTT.

V gene TRBV27 combines with J gene TRBJ1-1, with TRBD1 matching over 8 bases. V shed 5 bases, J shed 5 bases, and the junction held 7 bases outside the gene matches. Germline values: CDR1 MNHEY, CDR2 SMNVEV (reference sequence). The CDR3 covers 14 residues. CDR3 sequence reads: CASSTRQGRTEAFF. The CDR3 DNA follows: TGTGCCAGCAGTACCAGACAGGGGAGGACTGAAGCTTTCTTT.

J is TRBJ1-1 and V is TRBV29-1; tentatively, D is TRBD1 (5 bases). V dropped 7 bases and J dropped 0 bases, with 18 bases sitting between them. CDR1 and CDR2 (germline): SQVTM, ANQGSEA. The CDR3 totals 15 residues. The CDR3 is CSASGGWAMNTEAFF. The CDR3 nucleotides read TGCAGCGCATCCGGGGGATGGGCAATGAACACTGAAGCTTTCTTT.

The rearrangement links TRBV6-1 to TRBJ2-3; TRBD2 agrees at 12 bases. V was pared by 5 bases and J by 4 bases, with 4 bases of the junction left unmatched. Looked up from germline, CDR1 is MNHNS and CDR2 is SASEGT. The CDR3 loop spans 15 amino acids. The CDR3 spells CASSRLAGESDTQYF. For the CDR3, the DNA is TGTGCCAGCAGTAGACTAGCGGGAGAGTCAGATACGCAGTATTTT.